This record covers a single TCR beta chain. Its specificity is not known. This entry comes from a study of molecular identifiers for immune sequencing clone quantification. Study-level background: Naive CD8 cell RNA, from 20,000 or 100,000 cells, was split five ways in replicates, with four sequenced.

Construction of naive CD8 libraries employed about 19,000 to 1,100,000 sorted cells together with 10%, 30% or 50% RNA. Using a CD8+CD4-CCR7+CD45RA+ phenotype, naive CD8 T cells were sorted. V lost 0 bases to trimming and J lost 1 base, with 11 bases between them. This CDR3 region has 17 residues. Germline lookup yields CDR1 SGHRS and CDR2 YFSETQ. Study results and limitations: Effector cells kept over 98% of their molecules in clones above 20 RNA copies, while naive cells kept under 1% there.

One entry per CDR3 protein results from TCRdb running MiXCR on the PCR reads. This repertoire shows about 35,000 distinct CDR3 sequences, 15% to 20% found once; its top ten account for 0.9% to 1.2%. The TCR sequence derives from a human donor in good health. Some libraries in this study had Jurkat cell RNA spiked in. The chain joins TRBV5-1 to TRBJ1-6, with D perhaps TRBD1 (5 bases). The specimen was naive CD8+ T cells from blood, with Jurkat cell RNA spiked in. As for subset: FACS-sorted CD8+CD4-CCR7+CD45RA+ naive T cells. The CDR3 is CASSLGQGESYNSPLHF. Here the CDR3 DNA reads TGCGCCAGCAGCTTGGGGCAGGGAGAATCCTATAATTCACCCCTCCACTTT.